These T cell receptor beta chains were read from a single sample in a study of identical twins. TCRdb recomputed calls from the 5' RACE reads with MiXCR, one row per CDR3 protein. The sample has about 890,000 distinct CDR3 sequences; approximately 13% are singletons. The same data also went into a second study, on yellow fever vaccine responses in identical twins.

Sequenced: PBMCs. The receptors derive from a woman aged 18-29 years in good health. The CDR3 runs from the conserved cysteine through the conserved F or W. Fields, in order: CDR3 protein, CDR3 DNA, D gene, clone size, J gene, V gene. A D gene is named only where the DNA matches it firmly. Size is stated for part of the rows, as once, few or many counts, or as a class when the clone is expanded.

CSALALAYNEQFF TGCAGTGCACTGGCCCTGGCTTACAATGAGCAGTTCTTC - - TRBJ2-1 TRBV20-1
CASSPTGEASTDTQYF TGTGCCAGTAGTCCCACAGGGGAGGCGTCGACAGATACGCAGTATTTT - few TRBJ2-3 TRBV19
CASSPGQGATIEQFF TGTGCCAGCAGCCCGGGACAGGGGGCAACAATCGAGCAGTTCTTC TRBD1 - TRBJ2-1 TRBV11-3
CASSTGRWGNQPQHF TGTGCCAGTAGTACCGGACGATGGGGCAATCAGCCCCAGCATTTT - few TRBJ1-5 TRBV19
CASSPGGRDPKAGELFF TGTGCCAGCAGTCCCGGGGGCCGGGACCCGAAGGCCGGGGAGCTGTTTTTT - few TRBJ2-2 TRBV12-3/TRBV12-4
CASSPTSGAQGQYF TGTGCCAGCAGCCCCACTAGCGGAGCCCAGGGGCAGTACTTC TRBD2 - TRBJ2-7 TRBV9
CASSATGAIEKLFF TGTGCCAGCAGTGCGACAGGGGCGATTGAAAAACTGTTTTTT TRBD1 - TRBJ1-4 TRBV6-1
CASSRGLAGHYEQYF TGTGCCAGCAGCCGTGGACTAGCGGGCCACTACGAGCAGTACTTC TRBD2 - TRBJ2-7 TRBV28
CASTYNPYNSPLHF TGTGCCAGCACCTATAACCCCTATAATTCACCCCTCCACTTT - - TRBJ1-6 TRBV28
CATTPGGQPQHF TGTGCCACTACTCCAGGGGGTCAGCCCCAGCATTTT TRBD1 many TRBJ1-5 TRBV10-3